The clone carrying this T cell receptor beta chain occurred a few times. The data are from a study of blood T cell repertoires in COVID-19. This CDR3 has 17 amino acids. V was trimmed by 6 bases and J by 3 bases, leaving 22 bases between them. Germline loops: CDR1 LGHNT, CDR2 FRNRAP. In the original workflow: The authors estimated nucleated cell counts from reference gene primer amplification. Measured with immunoSEQ multiplex PCR; TCRdb has only the in-frame clones, and not every one. V and J calls and clone size are copied from that table; D and trimming were computed from the DNA. Of about 110,000 clones listed, 75% to 85% were seen once; the top ten hold 6% to 6.5%.

This chain connects TRBV12-5 to TRBJ2-3; a possible D gene is TRBD1 (6 bases). Sequencing used peripheral blood. The receptor's source is a man aged 80 or over with COVID-19, enrolled during active disease. The CDR3 sequence is CASGTGQRPSGTDTQYF. The CDR3, as DNA: TGTGCTAGTGGCACGGGACAAAGGCCCTCTGGTACAGATACGCAGTATTTT.